Listed below are T cell receptor beta chains from one sample, sequenced in a study of T cells after posttransplantation cyclophosphamide. The assay was immunoSEQ multiplex PCR, and TCRdb's table has in-frame clones only and misses some. The table lists 25,000 to 30,000 clones, 86% of them singletons. The sample comprised PBMCs. The receptors stem from a man between 45 and 60 years old. CDR3s include the opening cysteine and the closing phenylalanine or tryptophan. D genes are given only for firm matches. Rows may omit the clone size; those that give it use once, few, many or a size class.

V gene	clone size	J gene	D gene	CDR3 length	CDR3 DNA	CDR3 protein
TRBV5-1	-	TRBJ2-1	TRBD2	15	TGCGCCAGCAGAATTAGCGGGAGCTCCTACAATGAGCAGTTCTTC	CASRISGSSYNEQFF
TRBV6-1	-	TRBJ2-3	-	13	TGTGCCAGCCTCCTTCCAGGGGCGGATACGCAGTATTTT	CASLLPGADTQYF
TRBV7-6	-	TRBJ1-1	-	13	TGTGCCAGCAGCGCGGGTCGGAACACTGAAGCTTTCTTT	CASSAGRNTEAFF
TRBV7-2	-	TRBJ1-6	TRBD1	14	TGTGCCAGCAGCACCCGGGACAGGAGATCACCCCTCCACTTT	CASSTRDRRSPLHF
TRBV2	-	TRBJ2-7	-	15	TGTGCCAGCAGTTATACGACTGCCCCGTTCGACGAGCAGTACTTC	CASSYTTAPFDEQYF
TRBV29-1	-	TRBJ1-5	TRBD1	12	TGCAGCGTGGCCGAGGGGGCTCAGCCCCAGCATTTT	CSVAEGAQPQHF
TRBV4-3	-	TRBJ2-1	TRBD2	18	TGCGCCAGCAGCCAAGAACGACTCACTAGCGGGACTTACAATGAGCAGTTCTTC	CASSQERLTSGTYNEQFF
TRBV19	-	TRBJ1-1	-	14	TGTGCCAGTAGTATACGCGGAGGGAACACTGAAGCTTTCTTT	CASSIRGGNTEAFF
TRBV5-6	-	TRBJ1-5	TRBD1	13	TGTGCCAGCAGCCTCGACAGGGATCAGCCCCAGCATTTT	CASSLDRDQPQHF
TRBV5-1	-	TRBJ2-7	-	15	TGCGCCAGCAGCATAGGACAGACTTCAACCTACGAGCAGTACTTC	CASSIGQTSTYEQYF
TRBV28	-	TRBJ1-5	-	14	TGTGCCAGCAGTCCAGTTTCTAGCAATCAGCCCCAGCATTTT	CASSPVSSNQPQHF
TRBV28	-	TRBJ2-2	-	14	TGTGCCAGCGATTCCGGAGGAACCACCGGGGAGCTGTTTTTT	CASDSGGTTGELFF
TRBV6-5	-	TRBJ2-3	-	15	TGTGCCAGCAGGAAGGGGGGTAGGGGGCCAGATACGCAGTATTTT	CASRKGGRGPDTQYF
TRBV18	-	TRBJ1-3	-	15	TGTGCCAGCTCAATTCCCAGGGGCTCTGGAAACACCATATATTTT	CASSIPRGSGNTIYF
TRBV19	few	TRBJ1-5	-	15	TGTGCCAGTAGATCCAGGGGAGAGGGGAATCAGCCCCAGCATTTT	CASRSRGEGNQPQHF
TRBV6-6	once	TRBJ1-1	-	12	TGTGCCAGCAGTTACTCAGGGGATAGAGCTTTCTTT	CASSYSGDRAFF
TRBV7-3	-	TRBJ2-7	TRBD2	16	TGTGCCAGCAGCTTAACGGGAGGGTCTTTGGGAGGCGAGCAGTACTTC	CASSLTGGSLGGEQYF
TRBV6-1	-	TRBJ2-1	TRBD1	15	TGTGCCAGCAGTGAATTCGGGACAGGTTACAATGAGCAGTTCTTC	CASSEFGTGYNEQFF
TRBV4-1	-	TRBJ2-1	-	15	TGCGCCAGCAGCCAAGCGGGATTGGGATACAATGAGCAGTTCTTC	CASSQAGLGYNEQFF
TRBV18	-	TRBJ1-5	TRBD1	15	TGTGCCAGCTCGCTGGGACAGGGTGGCAATCAGCCCCAGCATTTT	CASSLGQGGNQPQHF
TRBV5-6	few	TRBJ2-3	-	14	TGTGCCAGCAGCTTTATCGGGGAGGCAGATACGCAGTATTTT	CASSFIGEADTQYF
TRBV7-3	-	TRBJ1-2	-	13	TGTGCCAGCAGCTTAACCCCCAGGGATGGCTACACCTTC	CASSLTPRDGYTF
TRBV19	-	TRBJ2-1	-	15	TGTGCCAGTAGCCCAAGAACCAGCTCCTACAATGAGCAGTTCTTC	CASSPRTSSYNEQFF
TRBV28	-	TRBJ2-1	-	13	TGTGCCAGCAGTTCTGGCAGGCACAATGAGCAGTTCTTC	CASSSGRHNEQFF
TRBV11-3	-	TRBJ2-5	-	16	TGTGCCAGCAGCTTAGGCCCCCCCCAAAGCGGGGAGACCCAGTACTTC	CASSLGPPQSGETQYF
TRBV6-1	-	TRBJ2-1	-	15	TGTGCCGGCAGTGGCCCGCGAAAGCTCTCCAATGAGCAGTTCTTC	CAGSGPRKLSNEQFF